The 30 T cell receptor beta chains below come from one sample, sequenced in a study of Graves' ophthalmopathy and Graves' hyperthyroidism. TCR beta CDR3 amplification used RNA transcripts. A first-round RT-PCR used HTBI primers, followed by a second-round multiplex PCR. TCRdb ran MiXCR on the multiplex PCR reads and lists one entry per CDR3 protein. The table lists around 520,000 distinct CDR3 sequences, 35% to 40% of them singletons. The source material was peripheral blood or thyroid tissue (not recorded which). The receptors shown here come from an adult man with Graves' hyperthyroidism.

The chain joins TRBV18 to TRBJ2-7; 8 bases align to TRBD1. J gave up 4 bases and V 2 bases, and 7 bases lay outside the gene matches. The CDR3 sequence is 15 residues long. The germline V gene encodes CDR1 KGHSH and CDR2 LQKENI. CDR3 in amino acids: CASSPNDRGRYEQYF. The CDR3 DNA reads as TGTGCCAGCTCACCAAATGACAGGGGCCGATACGAGCAGTACTTC. Drawing the rest from reference TRBV18 and TRBJ2-7, the complete variable domain is NAGVMQNPRHLVRRRGQEARLRCSPMKGHSHVYWYRQLPEEGLKFMVYLQKENIIDESGMPKERFSAEFPKEGPSILRIQQVVRGDSAAYFCASSPNDRGRYEQYFGPGTRLTVT.

This clonotype was counted ten times or more. CDR3 loop: CSAEASGGVDTQYF. The CDR3 DNA reads as TGCAGTGCCGAGGCTAGCGGGGGAGTTGATACGCAGTATTTT. The rearrangement joins TRBV20-1 to TRBJ2-3; 10 nucleotides match TRBD2. The CDR3 totals 14 residues. With 6 bases clipped from V and 6 bases from J, the junction kept 9 bases outside the gene matches. Germline lookup yields CDR1 DFQATT and CDR2 SNEGSKA (reference sequence).

This clonotype was found a few times. The chain employs TRBV29-1 and TRBJ1-1, with 7 bases matching TRBD1. Germline V CDR1 and CDR2: SQVTM, ANQGSEA. V gave up 8 bases and J gave up 4 bases; unmatched junction bases: 4. This CDR3 is built from 11 residues. In DNA form, the CDR3 reads TGCAGCAGGGGGCTGGGCACTGAAGCTTTCTTT. It specifies CSRGLGTEAFF.

This clonotype was counted ten times or more. The chain joins TRBV25-1 to TRBJ2-5; D remains ambiguous. V was clipped by 10 bases and J by 4 bases, with 7 bases between them. Germline CDR1 is MGHDK and CDR2 is SYGVNS. The CDR3 totals 10 residues. The chain's CDR3 is CATQVETQYF. CDR3 DNA sequence: TGTGCCACCCAAGTAGAGACCCAGTACTTC. The entire variable domain, with the rest obtained from reference TRBV25-1 and TRBJ2-5, is as follows: EADIYQTPRYLVIGTGKKITLECSQTMGHDKMYWYQQDPGMELHLIHYSYGVNSTEKGDLSSESTVSRIRTEHFPLTLESARPSHTSQYLCATQVETQYFGPGTRLLVL.

This clonotype was seen repeatedly, ten times or more. V is TRBV6-5 and J is TRBJ1-5; TRBD1 aligns across 7 bases. Germline lookup yields CDR1 MNHEY and CDR2 SVGAGI. The trim removed 8 bases at V and 5 bases at J, leaving 15 bases unmatched. The CDR3 runs to 16 residues. This CDR3 is CASGARDSLRDQPQHF. CDR3 in DNA: TGTGCCAGCGGGGCTCGGGACAGTCTCCGCGATCAGCCCCAGCATTTT.

This clonotype was seen at least ten times. The chain combines TRBV2 with TRBJ1-2; no reliable D call. CDR3 length: 14 amino acids. The V gene's germline CDR1 is SNHLY and CDR2 FYNNEI. Trimming stripped 6 bases from V and 6 bases from J, with 17 bases between. The CDR3 here is CASRERSLLDGYTF. The CDR3 coding sequence is TGTGCCAGCAGGGAGCGGTCGCTTCTTGATGGCTACACCTTC.

This clonotype has at least ten counts. The chain joins TRBV20-1 to TRBJ2-7; maybe TRBD2 (5 bases). From germline, CDR1 is DFQATT and CDR2 SNEGSKA (reference sequence). CDR3 length: 15 amino acids. Trimming left V 4 bases short and J 4 bases short, with 20 bases between. This CDR3 reads CSANPEALAGYEQYF. The DNA of the CDR3 is TGCAGTGCTAACCCTGAGGCCCTAGCTGGTTACGAGCAGTACTTC.

This clonotype occurred many times. The chain uses TRBV19 and TRBJ2-2; 7 nucleotides match TRBD1. The CDR3 contains 15 residues. The V and J ends lost 6 bases and 0 bases, in that order; junction bases with no gene match: 4. CDR1 LNHDA and CDR2 SQIVND come from the germline V gene (reference sequence). CDR3 region: CASRPGQPNTGELFF. The DNA of the CDR3 is TGTGCCAGTAGACCGGGACAGCCGAACACCGGGGAGCTGTTTTTT.

As concerns this clonotype: One base away lies a much larger clone, so this may be a sequencing read error. This sequence joins TRBV20-1 and TRBJ2-7; 7 bases agree with TRBD2. The CDR3 length is 16 residues. Trimming cost V 1 base and J 1 base; bases outside gene matches: 10. Germline V gives CDR1 DFQATT, CDR2 SNEGSKA (reference sequence). CDR3 residues: CSARVAGDPFSYEQYF. CDR3 bases: TGCAGTGCTAGAGTCGCGGGGGACCCCTTTTCCTACGAGCAGTACTTC.

The J gene is TRBJ1-3, the V gene TRBV25-1; 11 nucleotides match TRBD1. Losses at the gene ends were 6 bases for V and 0 bases for J; bases not matched to a gene: 7. This CDR3 has 17 residues. Germline values: CDR1 MGHDK, CDR2 SYGVNS. This CDR3 is CASSLTGQGVSGNTIYF. The CDR3 coding sequence is TGTGCCAGCAGCCTGACGGGACAGGGGGTCTCTGGAAACACCATATATTTT.

This clonotype was detected many times. The chain combines TRBV4-1 with TRBJ1-2; 9 nucleotides agree with TRBD1. Germline V CDR1 and CDR2: MGHRA, YSYEKL. This CDR3 contains 15 residues. V was clipped by 4 bases and J by 2 bases; unmatched bases: 5. The CDR3 loop reads CASSPRQGENYGYTF. The CDR3 DNA follows: TGCGCCAGCAGCCCTCGACAGGGGGAGAACTATGGCTACACCTTC.

This clonotype was counted at least ten times. The chain uses TRBV7-9 and TRBJ2-7, with D unclear. The CDR3 loop spans 14 amino acids. Between the trimmed V and J ends, which lost 5 bases and 2 bases, there was a span of 13 bases. Germline CDR1 is SEHNR and CDR2 is FQNEAQ (reference sequence). CDR3 in amino acids: CASSPTVTAYEQYF. The CDR3 DNA reads TGTGCCAGCAGCCCCACAGTTACAGCCTACGAGCAGTACTTC.

This clonotype has just a few counts. This chain joins TRBV7-9 and TRBJ2-2; 8 bases map to TRBD1. The CDR3 sequence is 16 residues long. V dropped 6 bases and J dropped 3; count of bases not matched to a gene: 9. Germline assignment: CDR1 SEHNR and CDR2 FQNEAQ (reference sequence). CDR3 in amino acids: CASSARTGLHTGELFF. CDR3 nucleotide sequence: TGTGCCAGCAGTGCAAGGACAGGGCTCCACACCGGGGAGCTGTTTTTT.

This clonotype has just a few counts. The chain employs TRBV20-1 and TRBJ1-3, with no clear D. Germline CDR1 and CDR2: DFQATT and SNEGSKA (reference sequence). The CDR3 spans 13 residues. With 0 bases removed from V and 4 bases from J, the gap between germline ends came to 7 bases. CDR3 bases: TGCAGTGCTAGAGATCTCCTGGGAAACACCATATATTTT. Translated: CSARDLLGNTIYF.

On this clonotype: One end of the junction varies from germline; a read error may be responsible. CDR3 nucleotides: TGCAGCCTTGAGGGGGGTAGCGGTAACTATGGCTACACCTTC. Amino acids: CSLEGGSGNYGYTF. This rearrangement joins TRBV29-1 to TRBJ1-2; D possibly corresponds to TRBD1 (6 bases). This CDR3 is 14 amino acids long. Germline CDR1 SQVTM, CDR2 ANQGSEA.

This clonotype occurred many times. This chain uses TRBV10-3 with TRBJ1-1; TRBD1 matches at 8 bases. V lost 4 bases, J lost 1 base, and 5 bases stayed unmatched. The CDR3 has 15 residues. Germline values: CDR1 ENHRY, CDR2 SYGVKD. CDR3 sequence: CAISAEGQENTEAFF. The CDR3 nucleotides read TGTGCCATCAGTGCGGAGGGACAGGAGAACACTGAAGCTTTCTTT.

Regarding this clonotype: A much more abundant neighbour one base away suggests this may be a read error. V and J are TRBV7-9 and TRBJ2-5; 8 nucleotides agree with TRBD2. Matching the DNA end better, TRBJ2-1 makes the J call doubtful. CDR3 size: 17 residues. Germline V gene sequence: CDR1 SEHNR, CDR2 FQNEAQ (reference sequence). The CDR3 DNA sequence: TGTGCCAGCAGCCAAGATCGGAAGCGGGAGACCCAAGAGACCCAGTTCTTC. This sequence encodes CASSQDRKRETQETQFF.

The rearrangement joins TRBV10-3 to TRBJ1-2; perhaps TRBD1 as D (5 bases). Germline values: CDR1 ENHRY, CDR2 SYGVKD. Between the trimmed V and J ends, which lost 3 bases and 0 bases, there was a span of 11 bases. The CDR3 has 15 residues. CDR3 sequence (DNA): TGTGCCATCAGTGAAGGGGCCCTATCTAACTATGGCTACACCTTC. The encoded protein is CAISEGALSNYGYTF.

V gene TRBV2 combines with J gene TRBJ2-2; TRBD2 matches 9 bases. The CDR3 has 18 amino acids. With 5 bases clipped from V and 5 bases from J, the junction kept 15 bases outside the gene matches. CDR1 is SNHLY and CDR2 is FYNNEI in the germline V gene. The DNA for the CDR3 is TGTGCCAGCAGTTACACGCCTTTTAGCGGGAGTGGGACCGGGGAGCTGTTTTTT. Translated: CASSYTPFSGSGTGELFF.

This chain connects TRBV25-1 to TRBJ2-1; a possible D gene is TRBD2 (5 bases). Trimming shortened V by 6 bases and J by 5 bases, and 14 bases separated the two germline ends. The CDR3 has 14 amino acids. Germline V gives CDR1 MGHDK, CDR2 SYGVNS. CDR3 amino acids: CASRTAGANNEQFF. The CDR3 DNA follows: TGTGCCAGCAGAACCGCGGGCGCCAACAATGAGCAGTTCTTC.

This clonotype was seen only once. The CDR3 DNA is TGCGCCAGCAGCACCGGGACTAGCGGATACACAGATACGCAGTATTTT. Its protein is CASSTGTSGYTDTQYF. This chain uses TRBV10-1 with TRBJ2-3; 11 bases are a match to TRBD2. This CDR3 contains 16 residues. Looked up from germline, CDR1 is WNHNN and CDR2 is SYGVQD (reference sequence). V lost 6 bases, J lost 2 bases, and 7 bases stayed unmatched.

This clonotype was detected only a few times. The rearrangement links TRBV6-5 to TRBJ1-1; D not resolved. This CDR3 contains 14 residues. V was pared by 4 bases and J by 4 bases, with 13 bases between. CDR1 and CDR2 (germline): MNHEY, SVGAGI. The CDR3 reads CASSLSRGITEAFF. CDR3 coding DNA: TGTGCCAGCAGTTTAAGTCGGGGAATCACTGAAGCTTTCTTT.

The J gene is TRBJ2-1, the V gene TRBV12-3 or TRBV12-4; D not resolved. V was pared by 6 bases and J by 0 bases, with 12 bases between. This CDR3 spans 15 amino acids. The DNA for the CDR3 is TGTGCCAGCAGGGGCTTGAGGAGCTCCTACAATGAGCAGTTCTTC. Its translation is CASRGLRSSYNEQFF.

The chain combines TRBV24-1 with TRBJ1-2; 7 bases align to TRBD1. Losses at the gene ends were 4 bases for V and 2 bases for J; bases not matched to a gene: 6. This CDR3 contains 15 residues. CDR1 and CDR2 (germline): KGHDR, SFDVKD. The CDR3 is CATSDTRGNNYGYTF. Here the CDR3 DNA reads TGTGCCACCAGTGACACCAGGGGGAACAACTATGGCTACACCTTC.

Regarding this clonotype: This may be a read error: a much more frequent sequence differs by one nucleotide. The chain links TRBV7-9 to TRBJ2-7, with TRBD2 matching 13 bases. TRBJ2-5 matches the DNA end more closely, so the J call is doubtful. Germline-derived CDR1 and CDR2 are SEHNR and FQNEAQ (reference sequence). CDR3 length equals 16 residues. The CDR3 DNA sequence: TGTGCCAGCTGCTCTGGACTAGCGGGAGTAAAAGAGACCCAGTACTTC. Protein: CASCSGLAGVKETQYF.

This clonotype was recorded at least ten times. V usage is TRBV9 and J usage is TRBJ2-2; D unresolved. CDR3 length: 16 residues. Trimming pared 4 bases from V and 0 bases from J, leaving 13 bases between. Germline assignment: CDR1 SGDLS and CDR2 YYNGEE. CDR3 sequence reads: CASSRTPLANTGELFF. The CDR3 DNA is TGTGCCAGCAGCAGAACACCCTTAGCGAACACCGGGGAGCTGTTTTTT.

This clonotype came up a few times. A much larger clone is a single base away; this may be a read error. The conserved closing phenylalanine or tryptophan is absent in this CDR3, likely reflecting a read error. The chain uses TRBV5-1 and TRBJ2-7, with D perhaps TRBD1 (5 bases). V lost 0 bases and J 1 base, leaving 8 bases between the germline ends. The length of the CDR3 is 14 residues. Per the germline V gene, CDR1 is SGHRS and CDR2 is YFSETQ. The CDR3 region is CASSLDRRSYEQYL. CDR3 DNA sequence: TGCGCCAGCAGCTTGGACAGGCGGTCCTACGAGCAGTACCTC.

This clonotype has more than one count but fewer than ten. The chain is built from TRBV7-9 and TRBJ2-2; D ambiguous. Germline CDR1 reads SEHNR; CDR2 reads FQNEAQ (reference sequence). V lost 1 base and J 8 bases, leaving 11 bases between the germline ends. The CDR3 is made up of 14 amino acids. For the CDR3, the DNA is TGTGCCAGCAGCTTAGGAGCTCCCCCTGGGGAGCTGTTTTTT. It translates to CASSLGAPPGELFF. Variable domain in full (rest from reference TRBV7-9 and TRBJ2-2): DTGVSQNPRHKITKRGQNVTFRCDPISEHNRLYWYRQTLGQGPEFLTYFQNEAQLEKSRLLSDRFSAERPKGSFSTLEIQRTEQGDSAMYLCASSLGAPPGELFFGEGSRLTVL.

V and J are TRBV28 and TRBJ1-2; D is perhaps TRBD1 (6 bases). CDR3 size: 14 residues. Germline V lookup: CDR1 MDHEN, CDR2 SYDVKM. The ends were cut back, 2 bases at V and 8 bases at J, with 15 bases in the middle. The CDR3: CASSLAIQGSGYTF. Written as DNA, the CDR3 is TGTGCCAGCAGTTTAGCCATACAGGGTTCCGGCTACACCTTC.

This clonotype appeared many times. The chain is built from TRBV7-3 and TRBJ2-7; D is ambiguous. The germline V gene has CDR1 SGHTA and CDR2 FQGTGA. V was shortened by 1 base and J by 3 bases, with 13 bases between the two germline ends. The CDR3 length is 15 residues. Here the CDR3 reads CASSLIRAQNYEQYF. CDR3 DNA sequence: TGTGCCAGCAGCTTAATTCGTGCCCAGAACTACGAGCAGTACTTC. Looking up the rest from reference TRBV7-3 and TRBJ2-7 gives the full variable domain: GAGVSQTPSNKVTEKGKYVELRCDPISGHTALYWYRQSLGQGPEFLIYFQGTGAADDSGLPNDRFFAVRPEGSVSTLKIQRTERGDSAVYLCASSLIRAQNYEQYFGPGTRLTVT.